A selection of T cell receptor beta chains follows, all from one sample in a study of blood T cells in healthy people across ages. MiXCR, run by TCRdb on the 5' RACE reads, gives a single entry per CDR3 protein. The sample comprises fewer than 1,200,000 distinct CDR3 sequences, under 30% of which are singletons, and about 0.8% rests with the top ten. The same data also contributed to another study, on T cells of mothers and their children.

Sequenced: blood. The receptors stem from a girl aged 2 to 10 in good health. Each CDR3 is given with its conserved first and last residue.

J gene	V gene	CDR3 protein
TRBJ1-5	TRBV6-5	CASSSGARVQPQHF
TRBJ2-3	TRBV24-1	CATSDVRGTSGARTDTQYF
.	TRBV20-1	CSARDFAGGKVDEQFF
TRBJ2-5	TRBV20-1	CSANTGTVLSETQYF
TRBJ2-1	TRBV20-1	CSGGQNEQFF
TRBJ1-1	TRBV20-1	CSARDPGHPLNTEAFF
TRBJ2-2	TRBV7-9	CASSLGRRGGTGELFF
TRBJ2-5	TRBV7-9	CASSDSGGTETQCF
TRBJ2-1	TRBV10-3	CAISGGLAGEQFF
TRBJ2-5	TRBV7-2	CASSTLLAVQETQYF
TRBJ2-2	TRBV7-2	CASSLAPWGAGELFF
.	TRBV6-2/TRBV6-3	CASSYSMGLLEAQYF
TRBJ2-1	TRBV7-3	CASSRQVGDEQFF
TRBJ2-4	TRBV29-1	CSVRTGAKNIQYF
TRBJ2-5	TRBV29-1	CSVSEGGEEYF
TRBJ2-5	TRBV9	CASSAGQQETQYF
TRBJ2-1	TRBV2	CASRRSGTGSYNEQFF
.	TRBV7-2	CASTLGQGAYEQYF
TRBJ2-1	TRBV7-2	CASSLRTGFIDEQFF
TRBJ2-1	TRBV29-1	CSVSDRVKQNEQFF
TRBJ2-7	TRBV6-1	CASSEKYRGLSYEQYF
TRBJ2-2	TRBV4-1	CASSQEGLVERNTGELFF
.	TRBV2	CASFENTPYNEQFF
TRBJ2-3	TRBV6-5	CASSYSPRTDTHYF
TRBJ1-2	TRBV28	CASSSREGLMTDGYPF
TRBJ1-4	TRBV29-1	CSVEGTGNGKLFF
TRBJ1-1	TRBV28	CASSLLLTGTLDTEAFF
TRBJ1-1	TRBV29-1	CSVDSLDGEAFF
TRBJ2-5	TRBV5-1	CASSLNSEVRETQYF
TRBJ2-5	TRBV3-1	CASSPRQGWKETQYF
TRBJ2-2	TRBV27	CASSLRTSSGELFF
TRBJ1-1	TRBV12-3/TRBV12-4	CASSLRLGAENTEAFF
TRBJ2-7	TRBV24-1	CATAPGPYEQYF
TRBJ2-7	TRBV18	CASSLLVEQYF
TRBJ1-4	TRBV29-1	CSVEDSVQAYGKLFF
TRBJ2-1	TRBV5-1	CASSLWGKNEQFF
TRBJ2-5	TRBV7-7	CASSSDYGRGETQYF
TRBJ1-5	TRBV28	CASSSNTGTGALYQPQHF
TRBJ2-7	TRBV25-1	CASSDGVWEQYF
TRBJ2-7	TRBV28	CASSLSFQGATSYEQYF
TRBJ1-1	TRBV20-1	CSAGGPSLLFAEAFF
.	TRBV10-3	CAISEALTTYNEQFF